Described below is a single T cell receptor beta chain sequence and its context. The antigen is not known. The CDR3 contains 16 residues. Trimming left V 9 bases short and J 0 bases short, with 18 bases between. Per germline, CDR1 LNHDA and CDR2 SQIVND (reference sequence). This record belongs to a study of shared clonotypes between healthy human individuals. Genomic DNA (from each subset) was split evenly across several immunoSEQ plates. Generated by immunoSEQ multiplex PCR, the TCRdb table keeps only in-frame clones and is missing some. The profile shows roughly 1 million clones, around 74% of them singletons. Findings and limits, study-wide: The generation probabilities recorded for non-shared clonotypes fell below those of clonotypes shared by all four donors.

The donors, all of them Caucasian adults, lived in Nashville, Tennessee. This chain links TRBV19 with TRBJ1-5, with a possible D match to TRBD1 (6 bases). The receptor was isolated from a man aged 18 to 29 in good health. The sequencing sample was made of memory CD4+ T cells sorted from blood. Subset given: CD45RA-negative fraction. The DNA for the CDR3 is TGTGCCAGCACCCCAACAGGGCCTTATAGCAATCAGCCCCAGCATTTT. Translated, it gives CASTPTGPYSNQPQHF.